This T cell receptor beta chain was obtained from a study of regulatory T cells in long-lasting Graves disease. The J segment lost 3 bases and the V segment lost 0 bases, leaving 7 bases of the junction unmatched. The CDR3 length is 18 residues. The germline CDR1 and CDR2 sequences are SEHNR and FQNEAQ (reference sequence). Time point defined: newly diagnosed GD, antithyroid drugs for less than 3 months. PBMC RNA served as the TCR library source. Building the TCR beta libraries relied on iRepertoire HTBI primers, and CDR3 regions underwent Arm-PCR. How the authors handled the data: The identification of under 65 TRBV and roughly 14 TRBJ segments was made across samples. TCRdb ran MiXCR on the multiplex PCR reads and lists one entry per CDR3 protein. The V and J calls were not made by the authors but by TCRdb's processing. The repertoire holds roughly 500,000 distinct CDR3 sequences, with about 11% as singletons.

This clonotype was detected ten times or more. These same records also appear under a second study, on T cells in Graves' hyperthyroidism and ophthalmopathy. That paper notes: Ophthalmopathy was separated from stable hyperthyroidism by a 13 V-J model.

The sequence was collected from a woman aged 30 to 39 with Graves disease. This chain uses TRBV7-9 with TRBJ2-7; 14 nucleotides agree with TRBD2. The sample consisted of peripheral blood mononuclear cells (PBMCs), taken at new diagnosis, from a patient treated with antithyroid drugs. In DNA, the CDR3 is TGTGCCAGCAGCTTAGCGACTAGCGGGAGGGCCGTTTACTACGAGCAGTACTTC. Translated, it gives CASSLATSGRAVYYEQYF.